This T cell receptor (beta chain) was captured by sequencing in a study of blood T cell repertoires in COVID-19 (dated by TCRdb to the early 2020s). With respect to the entire study: The collaborator samples originated in the United States, Italy and Spain and spanned the acute and convalescent phases of COVID-19. The material from the prospective study consisted of cDNA or gDNA derived from T cells, B-cell-depleted T cells, or PBMCs. Deeply sampled blood TCRbeta repertoires from subjects exposed to, actively infected with, or recovered from COVID-19 were included in the dataset. The repertoires were released in a freely available public database meant as a resource for research on the immune response to SARS-CoV-2. Samples were obtained from the ongoing ImmuneRACE study (first 160 participants) and from 950 to 1,500 subjects provided by 6 global collaborators. The sample metadata nearly always contained a de-identified subject ID, COVID-19 status, age in years and sex. HLA class I and class II types, where available, came from metadata supplied by the sample provider rather than from assay-based typing.

The paper's findings and limits, for the study overall: The quantity of clinical and demographic metadata differed by source and by participant and was supplied without curation.

The V end gives up 11 bases and the J end 3 bases, leaving 7 bases in the junction not matched to a gene. The CDR3 spans 14 residues, from the cysteine through the phenylalanine. Only CDR3 DNA is held: 42 bases, read in frame from base 1. CDR1 and CDR2 (SGHTA, FQGNSA) derive from the germline V gene. A single count supports this clone. This clone's antigen is unknown. Within one base of it there is no much larger clone, and no base qualities were kept. The immunoSEQ Assay, a bias-controlled multiplex PCR, was used to amplify TCRbeta CDR3 regions from genomic DNA. In the authors' own workflow: The number of nucleated cells in each sample was estimated from the amplification of reference gene primers within the assay. To quantify the absolute abundance of each unique TCRbeta CDR3 rearrangement, sequence reads were collapsed and filtered. Productive Simpson clonality was computed per sample as the square root of Simpson's diversity index over productive rearrangements. TCRdb took this table from immuneACCESS and kept in-frame rearrangements with V and J called. Such tables lack part of the clones; where checked against another copy, unresolved V genes explain under half of the gap, and the rest is unexplained. V and J calls and clone size are as listed in that table; D and trimming were resolved from the DNA. The sample table lists more than 75,000 clones, around 86% of them with a count of one. The ten largest clones represent about 17% of the sample.

Collaborating institutions collected whole blood in K2EDTA tubes following their own protocols. For TCRbeta analysis, collaborator samples were shipped as frozen whole blood, as isolated PBMCs, or as DNA extracted from either sample type. The source of this sequence is a woman of 80 years or more with active or convalescent COVID-19. Recombination linked TRBV7-2 to TRBJ2-3; 11 central nucleotides agree with TRBD2. The sequenced material came from peripheral blood. The nucleotide sequence is given as TGTGCCGGAGGGATAGCGGGGGGGACAGATACGCAGTATTTT. It specifies CAGGIAGGTDTQYF.